Shown below are 10 T cell receptor beta chains from a single sample sequenced in a study of T cell repertoires in cytomegalovirus infection. Each CDR3 protein is one row after TCRdb ran MiXCR on the reads. This table has over 250,000 distinct CDR3 sequences, over 20% appearing once. The sequenced material came from PBMCs. These receptors all come from a human donor in good health (CMV status not recorded). Some clones in this sample may be carry-over from other donors' samples.

The chain employs TRBV25-1 and TRBJ2-7, with D perhaps being TRBD1 or TRBD2 (6 bases each). The V gene's germline CDR1 is MGHDK and CDR2 SYGVNS. V was shortened by 7 bases and J by 5 bases, with 9 bases between the two germline ends. The CDR3 covers 11 residues. CDR3 amino acids: CASKGGNEQYF. As DNA, the CDR3 is TGTGCCAGCAAGGGGGGAAACGAGCAGTACTTC.

The rearrangement joins TRBV19 to TRBJ1-1; TRBD1 matches at 7 bases. The CDR3 length is 19 residues. Trimming took 6 bases from V and 1 from J; bases not matched to a gene: 20. The germline V gene has CDR1 LNHDA and CDR2 SQIVND (reference sequence). The CDR3 spells CASSLGTADYLRSNTEAFF. The CDR3 coding sequence is TGTGCCAGTAGCCTCGGGACAGCCGATTATCTTAGGTCGAACACTGAAGCTTTCTTT.

This clonotype was counted many times. This sequence joins TRBV20-1 and TRBJ2-3; D may be TRBD2 (6 bases). Trimming took off 6 bases at V and 2 bases at J, with 15 bases between the two ends. Germline CDR1 is DFQATT and CDR2 is SNEGSKA (reference sequence). This CDR3 comprises 14 residues. CDR3 sequence: CSAWDFPNTDTQYF. CDR3 sequence (DNA): TGCAGTGCCTGGGACTTTCCTAACACAGATACGCAGTATTTT.

The chain combines TRBV7-2 with TRBJ2-5; no clear D gene. The CDR3 has 15 amino acids. The V gene's germline CDR1 is SGHTA and CDR2 FQGNSA. Trimming removed 5 bases from V and 5 bases from J, with 18 bases in between. The CDR3 nucleotides are TGTGCCAGCAGCCCCAGGCGCGGCGAGATGGAGACCCAGTACTTC. Translated, it gives CASSPRRGEMETQYF.

The table lists this clonotype with a few counts. The chain is built from TRBV7-8 and TRBJ2-5; D is uncertain. Germline CDR1 is SGHVS and CDR2 is FQNEAQ. The CDR3 is 14 residues long. The germline V and J ends were trimmed by 1 base and 2 bases, with 8 bases remaining between them. The CDR3 DNA reads as TGTGCCAGCAGCTTAGGCCCCTTACAAGAGACCCAGTACTTC. The encoded protein is CASSLGPLQETQYF.

The rearrangement uses TRBV27 and TRBJ2-3; D is possibly TRBD2 (6 bases). CDR1 is MNHEY and CDR2 is SMNVEV in the germline V gene (reference sequence). This CDR3 comprises 13 residues. The germline V and J ends were trimmed by 4 bases and 4 bases, with 9 bases remaining between them. CDR3 DNA: TGTGCCAGCAGTTCTCGACTAGCAGATACGCAGTATTTT. Protein: CASSSRLADTQYF.

There are many counts of this clonotype. The chain carries TRBV7-9 and TRBJ2-1; 7 positions match TRBD2. The CDR3 has 17 amino acids. From germline, CDR1 is SEHNR and CDR2 FQNEAQ (reference sequence). The J segment lost 8 bases and the V segment lost 1 base, leaving 14 bases of the junction unmatched. The CDR3: CASSLGTSGGGQDEQFF. CDR3 DNA: TGTGCCAGCAGCTTAGGGACTAGTGGGGGAGGCCAGGATGAGCAGTTCTTC.

V is TRBV7-2 and J is TRBJ1-2; TRBD1 matches at 8 bases. This CDR3 spans 15 amino acids. V lost 3 bases to trimming and J lost 5 bases; unmatched junction nucleotides: 8. The germline V gene encodes CDR1 SGHTA and CDR2 FQGNSA. CDR3 DNA: TGTGCCAGCAGCTTCAGGGGGCCGGATTTATATGGCTACACCTTC. Protein product: CASSFRGPDLYGYTF.

The chain carries TRBV6-6 and TRBJ2-2; D not certain. The length of the CDR3 is 15 residues. V was cut by 7 bases and J by 0 bases, with 12 bases left in between. Per germline, CDR1 MNHNY and CDR2 SVGAGI (reference sequence). This CDR3 reads CASIKTLANTGELFF. CDR3 coding DNA: TGTGCCAGCATTAAGACCCTAGCGAACACCGGGGAGCTGTTTTTT.

The chain recombines TRBV5-5 with TRBJ1-1; no clear D gene. Germline CDR1 SGHKS, CDR2 YYEKEE (reference sequence). Trimming removed 1 base from V and 10 bases from J, with 14 bases in between. This CDR3 comprises 13 residues. The CDR3 nucleotides read TGTGCCAGCAGCTTGATCGCTGAGGCGGCAGCTTTCTTT. Encoded protein: CASSLIAEAAAFF.